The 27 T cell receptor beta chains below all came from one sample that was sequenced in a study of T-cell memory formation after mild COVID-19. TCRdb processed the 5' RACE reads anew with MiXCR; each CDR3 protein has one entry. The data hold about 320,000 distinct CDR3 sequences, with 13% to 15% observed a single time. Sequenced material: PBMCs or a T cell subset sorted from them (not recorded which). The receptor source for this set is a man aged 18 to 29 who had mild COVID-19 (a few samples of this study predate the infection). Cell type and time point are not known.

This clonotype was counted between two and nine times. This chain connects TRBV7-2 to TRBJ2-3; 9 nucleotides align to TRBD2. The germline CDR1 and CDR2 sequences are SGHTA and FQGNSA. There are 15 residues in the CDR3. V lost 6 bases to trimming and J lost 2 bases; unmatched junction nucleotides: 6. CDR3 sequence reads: CASRRGGGATDTQYF. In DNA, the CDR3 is TGTGCCAGCAGGCGGGGCGGGGGGGCCACAGATACGCAGTATTTT.

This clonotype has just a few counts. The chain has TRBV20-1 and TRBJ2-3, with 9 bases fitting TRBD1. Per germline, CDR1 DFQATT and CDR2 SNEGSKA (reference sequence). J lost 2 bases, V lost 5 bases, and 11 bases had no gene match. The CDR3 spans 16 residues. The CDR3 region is CSARSPGTGFTDTQYF. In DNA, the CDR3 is TGCAGTGCTCGAAGTCCCGGGACAGGGTTCACAGATACGCAGTATTTT.

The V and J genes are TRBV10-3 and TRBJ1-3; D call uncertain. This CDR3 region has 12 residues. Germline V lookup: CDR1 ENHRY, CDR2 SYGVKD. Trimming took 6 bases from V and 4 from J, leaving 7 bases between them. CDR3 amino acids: CAISRIGNTIYF. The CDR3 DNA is TGTGCCATCAGCCGTATCGGAAACACCATATATTTT.

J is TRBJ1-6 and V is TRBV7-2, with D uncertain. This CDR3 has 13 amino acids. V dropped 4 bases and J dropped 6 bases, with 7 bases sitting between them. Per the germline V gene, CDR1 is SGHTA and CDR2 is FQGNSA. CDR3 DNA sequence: TGTGCCAGCAGCTCCTTCCCTAATTCACCCCTCCACTTT. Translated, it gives CASSSFPNSPLHF. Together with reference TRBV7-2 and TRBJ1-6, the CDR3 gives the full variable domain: GAGVSQSPSNKVTEKGKDVELRCDPISGHTALYWYRQSLGQGLEFLIYFQGNSAPDKSGLPSDRFSAERTGGSVSTLTIQRTQQEDSAVYLCASSSFPNSPLHFGNGTRLTVT.

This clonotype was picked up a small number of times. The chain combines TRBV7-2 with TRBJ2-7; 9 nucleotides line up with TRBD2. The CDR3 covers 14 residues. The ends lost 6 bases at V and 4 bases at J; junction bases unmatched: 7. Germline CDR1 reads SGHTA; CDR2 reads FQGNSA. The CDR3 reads CASRSAGGRYEQYF. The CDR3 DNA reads TGTGCCAGCAGATCGGCGGGGGGGCGTTACGAGCAGTACTTC.

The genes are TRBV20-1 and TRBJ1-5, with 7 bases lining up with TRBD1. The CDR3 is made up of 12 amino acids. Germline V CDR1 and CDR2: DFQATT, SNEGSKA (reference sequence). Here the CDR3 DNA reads TGCAGCGCAGGGGGGAGGCATCAGCCCCAGCATTTT. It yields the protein CSAGGRHQPQHF.

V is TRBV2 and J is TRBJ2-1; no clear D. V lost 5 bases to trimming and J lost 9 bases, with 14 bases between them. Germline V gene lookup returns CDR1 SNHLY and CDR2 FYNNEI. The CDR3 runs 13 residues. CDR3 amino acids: CASSYDPVGEQFF. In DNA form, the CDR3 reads TGTGCCAGCAGTTACGACCCGGTCGGTGAGCAGTTCTTC.

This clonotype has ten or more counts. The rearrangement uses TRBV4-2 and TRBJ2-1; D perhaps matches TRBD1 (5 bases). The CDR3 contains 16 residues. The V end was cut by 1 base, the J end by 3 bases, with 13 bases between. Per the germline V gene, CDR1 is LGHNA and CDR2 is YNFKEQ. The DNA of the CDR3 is TGTGCCAGCAGCCAAGCGGCGTGGGGCCTCTACAATGAGCAGTTCTTC. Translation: CASSQAAWGLYNEQFF.

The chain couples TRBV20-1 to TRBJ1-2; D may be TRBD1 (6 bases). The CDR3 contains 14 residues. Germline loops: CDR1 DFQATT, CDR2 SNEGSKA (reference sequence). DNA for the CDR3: TGCACCGTTTCGGGCGGGATTGACAGGAATGGCTACACCTTC. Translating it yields CTVSGGIDRNGYTF.

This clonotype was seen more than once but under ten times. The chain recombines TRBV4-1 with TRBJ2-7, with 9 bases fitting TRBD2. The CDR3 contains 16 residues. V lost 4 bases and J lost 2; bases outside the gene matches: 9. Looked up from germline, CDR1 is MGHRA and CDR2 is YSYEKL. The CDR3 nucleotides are TGCGCCAGCAGCCCTGGGGCGGGGGGGCTTGCCTACGAGCAGTACGTC. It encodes CASSPGAGGLAYEQYV.

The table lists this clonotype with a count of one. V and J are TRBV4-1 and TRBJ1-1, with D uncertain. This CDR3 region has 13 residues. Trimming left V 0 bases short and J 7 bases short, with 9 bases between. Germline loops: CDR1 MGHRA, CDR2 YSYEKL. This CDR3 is CASSQDLSHEAFF. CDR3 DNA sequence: TGCGCCAGCAGCCAAGATTTGTCGCATGAAGCTTTCTTT.

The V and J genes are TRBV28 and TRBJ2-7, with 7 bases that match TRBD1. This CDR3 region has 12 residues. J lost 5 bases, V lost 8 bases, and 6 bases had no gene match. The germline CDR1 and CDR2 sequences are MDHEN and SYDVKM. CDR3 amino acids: CASGQGENEQYV. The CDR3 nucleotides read TGTGCCAGCGGCCAGGGGGAGAACGAGCAGTACGTC.

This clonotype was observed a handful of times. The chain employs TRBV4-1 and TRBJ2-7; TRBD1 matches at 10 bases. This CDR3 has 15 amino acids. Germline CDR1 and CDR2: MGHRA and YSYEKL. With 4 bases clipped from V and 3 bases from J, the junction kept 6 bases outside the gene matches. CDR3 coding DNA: TGCGCCAGCAGCCCCAAGGACAGGGGGGGCTACGAGCAGTACTTC. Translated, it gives CASSPKDRGGYEQYF.

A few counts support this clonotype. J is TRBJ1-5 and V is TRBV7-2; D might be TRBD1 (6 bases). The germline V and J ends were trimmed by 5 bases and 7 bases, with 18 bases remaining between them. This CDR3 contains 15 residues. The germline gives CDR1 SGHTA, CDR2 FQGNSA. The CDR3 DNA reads TGTGCCAGCAGCCCGGCGATTACGGGGGGCCAGCCCCAGCATTTT. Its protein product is CASSPAITGGQPQHF.

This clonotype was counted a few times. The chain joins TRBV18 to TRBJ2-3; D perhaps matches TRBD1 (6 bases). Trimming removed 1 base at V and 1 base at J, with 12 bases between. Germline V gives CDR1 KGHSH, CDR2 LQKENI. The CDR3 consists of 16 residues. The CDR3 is CASSPLGAQGTDTQYF. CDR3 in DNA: TGTGCCAGCTCACCACTGGGGGCGCAGGGCACAGATACGCAGTATTTT.

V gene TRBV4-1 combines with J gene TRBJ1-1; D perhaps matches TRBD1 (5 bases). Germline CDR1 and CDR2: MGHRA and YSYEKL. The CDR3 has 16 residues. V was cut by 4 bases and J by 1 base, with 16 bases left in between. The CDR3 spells CASSRNTGAPNTEAFF. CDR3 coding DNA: TGCGCCAGCAGCCGAAACACCGGGGCCCCGAACACTGAAGCTTTCTTT.

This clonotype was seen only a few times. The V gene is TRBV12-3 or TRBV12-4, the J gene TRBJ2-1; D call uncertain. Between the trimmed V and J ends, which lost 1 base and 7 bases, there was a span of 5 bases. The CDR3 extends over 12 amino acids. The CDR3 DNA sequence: TGTGCCAGCAGTTTAGTCAGTAATGAGCAGTTCTTC. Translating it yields CASSLVSNEQFF.

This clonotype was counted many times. Written as DNA, the CDR3 is TGTGCCAGCGGGCTTGGGGGCGAGCAGTACTTC. Its translation is CASGLGGEQYF. The gene calls are TRBV7-6 and TRBJ2-7; D might be TRBD1 or TRBD2, each matching 5 bases. Trimming removed 8 bases at V and 6 bases at J, with 11 bases between. Looked up from germline, CDR1 is SGHVS and CDR2 is FNYEAQ. This CDR3 spans 11 amino acids.

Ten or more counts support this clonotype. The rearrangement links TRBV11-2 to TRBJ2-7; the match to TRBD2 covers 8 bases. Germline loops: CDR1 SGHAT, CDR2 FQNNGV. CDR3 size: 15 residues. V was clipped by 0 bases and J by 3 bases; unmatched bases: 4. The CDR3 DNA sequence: TGTGCCAGCAGCTTAGAGCGGGGGGCCTACTACGAGCAGTACGTC. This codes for CASSLERGAYYEQYV.

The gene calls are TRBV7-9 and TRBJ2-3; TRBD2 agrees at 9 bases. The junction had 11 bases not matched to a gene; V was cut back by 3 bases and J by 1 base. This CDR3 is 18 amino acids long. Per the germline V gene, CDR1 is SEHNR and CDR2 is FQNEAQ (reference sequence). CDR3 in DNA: TGTGCCAGCAGCTTCATGACTAGCGGTGAATATCGCACAGATACGCAGTATTTT. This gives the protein CASSFMTSGEYRTDTQYF.

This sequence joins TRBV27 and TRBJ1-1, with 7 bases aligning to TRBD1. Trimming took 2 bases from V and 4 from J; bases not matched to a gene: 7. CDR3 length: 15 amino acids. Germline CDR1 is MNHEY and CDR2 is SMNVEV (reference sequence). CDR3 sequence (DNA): TGTGCCAGCAGTTTAGGGGCAGGGGGACCCACTGAAGCTTTCTTT. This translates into CASSLGAGGPTEAFF.

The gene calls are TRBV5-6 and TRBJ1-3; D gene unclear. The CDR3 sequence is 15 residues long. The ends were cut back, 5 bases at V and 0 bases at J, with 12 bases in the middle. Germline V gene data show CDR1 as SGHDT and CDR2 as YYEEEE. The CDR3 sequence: CASSPGFFSGNTIYF. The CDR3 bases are TGTGCCAGCAGTCCCGGGTTCTTCTCTGGAAACACCATATATTTT.

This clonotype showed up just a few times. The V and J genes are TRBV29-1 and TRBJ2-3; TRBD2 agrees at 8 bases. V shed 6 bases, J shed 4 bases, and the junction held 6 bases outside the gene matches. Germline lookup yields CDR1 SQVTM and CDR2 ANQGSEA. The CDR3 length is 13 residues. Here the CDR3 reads CSVGLALADTQYF. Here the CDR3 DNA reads TGCAGCGTCGGACTAGCACTTGCAGATACGCAGTATTTT.

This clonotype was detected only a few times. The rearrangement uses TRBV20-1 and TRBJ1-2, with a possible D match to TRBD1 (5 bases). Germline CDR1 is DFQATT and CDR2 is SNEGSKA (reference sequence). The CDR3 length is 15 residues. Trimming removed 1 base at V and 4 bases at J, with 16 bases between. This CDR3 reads CSARGLAQGGYGYTF. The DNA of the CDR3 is TGCAGTGCTAGAGGCCTGGCGCAGGGCGGCTATGGCTACACCTTC.

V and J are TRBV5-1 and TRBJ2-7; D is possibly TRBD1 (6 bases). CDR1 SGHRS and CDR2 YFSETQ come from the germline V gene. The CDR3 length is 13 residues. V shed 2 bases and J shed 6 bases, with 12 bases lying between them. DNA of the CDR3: TGCGCCAGCAGCTTCACAGGGTTGTCCGAGCAGTACTTC. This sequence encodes CASSFTGLSEQYF. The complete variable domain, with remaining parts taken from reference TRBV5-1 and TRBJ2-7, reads KAGVTQTPRYLIKTRGQQVTLSCSPISGHRSVSWYQQTPGQGLQFLFEYFSETQRNKGNFPGRFSGRQFSNSRSEMNVSTLELGDSALYLCASSFTGLSEQYFGPGTRLTVT.

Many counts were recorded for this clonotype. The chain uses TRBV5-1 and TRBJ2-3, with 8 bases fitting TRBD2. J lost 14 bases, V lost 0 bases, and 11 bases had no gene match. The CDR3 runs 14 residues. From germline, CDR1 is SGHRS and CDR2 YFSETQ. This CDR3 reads CASSLALELADWYF. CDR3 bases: TGCGCCAGCAGCTTGGCCTTAGAACTAGCGGATTGGTATTTT.

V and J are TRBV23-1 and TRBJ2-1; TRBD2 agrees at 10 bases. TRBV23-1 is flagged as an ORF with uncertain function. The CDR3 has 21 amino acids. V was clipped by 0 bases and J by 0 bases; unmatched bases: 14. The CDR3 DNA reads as TGCGCCAGCAGTCAATCGGGGGAGGGCCTAGCGGGGGACAGCTCCTACAATGAGCAGTTCTTC. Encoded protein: CASSQSGEGLAGDSSYNEQFF.